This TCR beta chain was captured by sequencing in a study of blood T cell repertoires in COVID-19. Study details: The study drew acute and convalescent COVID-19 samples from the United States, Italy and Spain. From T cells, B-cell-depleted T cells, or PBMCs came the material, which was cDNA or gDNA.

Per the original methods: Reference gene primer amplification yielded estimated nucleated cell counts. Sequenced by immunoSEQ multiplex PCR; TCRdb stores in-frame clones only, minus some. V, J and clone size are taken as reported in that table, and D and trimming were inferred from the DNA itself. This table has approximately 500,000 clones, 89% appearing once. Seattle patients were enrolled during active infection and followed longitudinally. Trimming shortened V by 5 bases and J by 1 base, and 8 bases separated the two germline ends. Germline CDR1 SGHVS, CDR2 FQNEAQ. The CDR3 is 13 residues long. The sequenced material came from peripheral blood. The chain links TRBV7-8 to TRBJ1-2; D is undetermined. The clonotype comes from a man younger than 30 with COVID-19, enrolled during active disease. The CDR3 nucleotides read TGTGCCAGCAGCCCCAGCGATAACTATGGCTACACCTTC. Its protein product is CASSPSDNYGYTF. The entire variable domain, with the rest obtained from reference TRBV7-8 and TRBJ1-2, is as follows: GAGVSQSPRYKVAKRGQDVALRCDPISGHVSLFWYQQALGQGPEFLTYFQNEAQLDKSGLPSDRFFAERPEGSVSTLKIQRTQQEDSAVYLCASSPSDNYGYTFGSGTRLTVV.